This T cell receptor beta chain was sequenced during a study of shared clonotypes between healthy human individuals. Broader study findings: Clonotypes shared by all four donors outscored non-shared clonotypes in generation probability.

Only in-frame clones appear in the TCRdb table, and some are missing; sequencing was by immunoSEQ multiplex PCR. The sample carries roughly 650,000 clones, around 97% recorded once. The CDR3 has 14 amino acids. Germline values: CDR1 SGHAT, CDR2 FQNNGV. The J segment lost 0 bases and the V segment lost 9 bases, leaving 7 bases of the junction unmatched. As to this clone: The antigen remains undetermined.

The specimen sequenced was naive CD4+ T cells sorted from blood. Subset in this sample: CD45RA+ positively selected. V and J are TRBV11-2 and TRBJ2-5; TRBD1 matches 7 bases. The clonotype was recovered from a woman aged 25 to 45 in good health. The DNA for the CDR3 is TGTGCCAGGGAGGACAGGAGACACCAAGAGACCCAGTACTTC. Amino acids: CAREDRRHQETQYF.